This TCR beta chain emerged from a study of CD4+ T cells in melanoma. Profiling relied on immunoSEQ multiplex PCR, and the TCRdb table lists in-frame clones only, not all of them. In the table there are over 15,000 clones, under 90% of which are singletons. Study-level findings and limits: Neoantigen-specific CD4+ T cells in melanoma reportedly had diverse differentiation states.

Details on this clone: The target antigen is unknown.

Per germline, CDR1 SGHNT and CDR2 YENEEA. V shed 1 base and J shed 3 bases, with 7 bases lying between them. The CDR3 totals 13 residues. What was sequenced was cells from a culture (not recorded whether cultured in vitro). The receptor was isolated from a human donor with melanoma. V gene TRBV11-3 combines with J gene TRBJ2-7; D remains unclear. As DNA, the CDR3 is TGTGCCAGCAGCTTAGGCGGAGACTACGAGCAGTACTTC. It yields the protein CASSLGGDYEQYF.